This T cell receptor beta chain was sequenced for a study of blood T cell repertoires in COVID-19. Background on the study: Sites in the United States, Italy and Spain provided acute and convalescent COVID-19 samples.

This clone has a handful of counts. Looked up from germline, CDR1 is LGHNA and CDR2 is YNFKEQ. The V end was cut by 4 bases, the J end by 5 bases, with 18 bases between. The CDR3 spans 15 residues. During active infection, Seattle patients enrolled and were then monitored through disease. Sequencing was performed with immunoSEQ multiplex PCR; in TCRdb, only in-frame clones are kept and a portion is missing. Among roughly 200,000 clones, approximately 86% were seen once, and the ten largest hold roughly 1.2%. The clonotype was recovered from a woman aged 25-40 years with COVID-19, enrolled during active disease. The V call is TRBV4-2, the J call TRBJ2-7, with D possibly TRBD2 on 5 matching bases. What was sequenced was peripheral blood. The CDR3 sequence: CASSPRGGLVNEQYF. CDR3 in DNA: TGTGCCAGCAGCCCCCGGGGTGGTCTAGTCAACGAGCAGTACTTC.